This T cell receptor (beta chain) was captured in a study of cytomegalovirus exposure and HLA in healthy donors (TCRdb year 2017). Study-level background: According to an earlier analysis of 587 of the donors, some 170 million T cells yielded 90 million to 140 million unique TCR beta sequences and roughly 280 Gb of sequence data. HLA typing included class I and class II loci at four-digit resolution. The T cell repertoires of 666 subjects were profiled by immunosequencing and related to cytomegalovirus serostatus. The number of donors typed differed by locus, with 629-630 for A, B, C, DRB1 and DQB1, roughly 520 for DQA1, 606 for DPA1, and under 490 for DPB1. To predict cytomegalovirus infection status, the study brought together high-throughput TCR immunosequencing, statistical association of individual TCRs with disease status, and machine learning. A later analysis re-analyzed previously published TCR beta repertoires from 500 to 700 donors and added high-resolution HLA genotyping to study TCR occurrence patterns. The aim of the study was to test whether cataloging public T cell receptors could identify signatures of past pathogen exposure. Donor age, sex, ethnicity and CMV serostatus were collected together with the repertoire data. In the later analysis, no new phenotypic data were used to find candidate immune exposures; instead, reliance was placed on TCR beta sequences and their occurrence across donors. An early release that covered roughly 600 HLA-typed donors contained around 300 gigabases of sequencing data and 65 million to 100 million unique TCR sequences. Every discovery cohort repertoire had been produced on one sequencing platform. Four or five DR-DQ haplotypes were handled as single units for association and clustering, since linkage in the cohort was strong. Of the 350 to 450 genotyped donors, over 70% fell in the genetic ancestry cluster associated with self-reported Caucasian donors. Across about 370 genotyped donors of the cohort, an average of about 240,000 unique TCR beta nucleotide sequences per donor were sequenced, and approximately 17% of those sequences were non-productive. Along with the 666-subject first cohort, a separate validation cohort of over 90 different subjects was used. A later genetic analysis took genome-wide SNP genotypes for about 65% of the 666 donors and used that subset as a discovery cohort. An earlier analysis of 587 of the donors used high-throughput TCR beta sequencing to judge whether each TCR beta V gene segment behaved as functional or pseudogenic.

What the work shows at the level of the full study, not this receptor alone: Presence/absence analyses assumed roughly uniform sequencing depth across donors, an assumption that may not hold. Linkage disequilibrium might explain the correlated functional status among segregating V segments, but an unknown experimental factor could not be excluded. Assigning TCR associations to individual alleles was difficult when HLA alleles, especially DR and DQ, strongly co-occurred. It was suggested by the authors that the approach could potentially be generalized to other disease states and immunological phenotypes. Because HLA typing was missing for some donors at each locus, association tests included only the typed subset. Specific HLA alleles were associated with more than 15,000 TCR beta sequences at a false discovery rate of 0.05 in a later analysis. Several of the top co-occurrence clusters appeared to be linked to parvovirus B19, influenza, CMV and Epstein-Barr virus, according to a later analysis. In a later analysis, HLA-associated TCR beta chains showed more clonal expansion and lower generation probabilities than non-associated chains that were equally common. The sequencing pipeline was judged likely to have produced a cluster of highly shared sequence variants as a technical artifact. Cytomegalovirus status was reported to be diagnosed by the classifier with high specificity and sensitivity in both the original and validation cohorts. The only immune exposure information available for the cohort was CMV serostatus. The cohort was sequenced for TCR beta chains only, and without alpha or paired-chain data the features that could be detected were limited. A later genetic analysis associated a missense DCLRE1C variant with V-gene and J-gene trimming of TCR beta chains, and an independent cohort replicated the association. In vitro tests confirmed that a few of the cytomegalovirus-associated TCR beta chains recognize cytomegalovirus antigens. A further reported finding was that TCR beta sequences accurately predicted the HLA-A and HLA-B alleles for most subjects in the first cohort. In an earlier analysis of 587 of the donors, most TCR beta V segments appeared in productive rearrangements about 90% or about 30% of the time, broadly matching IMGT annotations. Because counts were too low, some 16 rarely observed V segments, including chromosome 9 orphons, were excluded from the earlier analysis of under 650 of the donors. Because the 87-base-pair reads could not distinguish some IMGT-functional V segments, including TRBV6-2 and TRBV6-3, those segments were excluded. Most TCR sequences were seen in very few donors, while some public TCRs were found in many individuals. A later analysis found that most CMV-associated TCR beta chains appeared HLA-restricted, with HLA associations seemingly driven largely by CMV exposure. According to a later analysis, TCR association rates differed among HLA loci, with DRB1 alleles showing the most associated TCRs and HLA-C alleles showing the fewest. The study listed 164 TCR beta chains as associated with cytomegalovirus. A later genetic analysis reported fewer N-insertions in productive TCRs among donors in an Asian-associated ancestry cluster than the roughly 690-donor mean.

Library preparation was by the immunoSEQ multiplex PCR assay. A mixture of 60 forward primers for TCR Vbeta segments and 13 reverse primers for TCR Jbeta segments was used in the multiplex PCR. A multiplex PCR assay on genomic DNA amplified the CDR3 region of rearranged TCR beta genes. The amplified TCR beta libraries were sequenced on the Illumina HiSeq System as 87-base-pair reads. Under the source paper's analysis protocol: Across the 500 to 750 repertoires, a later analysis counted tens of millions of unique TCR beta chains, roughly 11 million of which were shared by at least two donors. A nearest-neighbor algorithm error-corrected the raw reads and collapsed the reads into unique sequences, merging closely related sequences to remove PCR and sequencing errors. Alignment of CDR3 sequences to IMGT reference sequences was used to assign V, D and J gene segments. For a sequence to be retained, a match of at least six nucleotides to both a V gene segment and a J gene segment was required. A rearrangement was called productive if the CDR3 had no stop codons and remained in frame with V and J, and every other rearrangement was called non-productive. CDR3 was defined according to IMGT convention as the region running from the second conserved V-encoded cysteine to the conserved J-encoded phenylalanine. Sequences without an unambiguous match to a single V gene segment were excluded from the earlier analysis of about 600 of the donors. An earlier analysis of a few hundred of the donors called V segments functional above 56.7% productive rearrangements and segregating when the between-donor standard deviation exceeded 5%. A statistical classification framework was built to diagnose cytomegalovirus status from the catalog of TCR beta chain sequences. In a later analysis, TCR nucleotide sequences were compared against IMGT/GENE-DB human TR gene sequences so that V and J genes could be assigned. Using the TCRdist pipeline, a later analysis assigned CDR3 sequences along with most-parsimonious VDJ recombination scenarios. In a later analysis, each TCR beta chain was defined by its CDR3 amino acid sequence together with its V-gene family, and reads lacking a unique V-gene family were excluded. As a way to deal with suspected cross-contamination and a sequencing artifact, a later analysis dropped 450 to 600 nucleotide sequences that were highly shared and had low generation probability. In a later analysis, a clonal expansion index was calculated for each public chain from normalized within-repertoire ranks of inferred template counts. A later analysis computed generation probabilities with a VDJ recombination model fitted to out-of-frame rearrangements, and checked the results against IGoR. In a later analysis, TCR-TCR, TCR-HLA and TCR-CMV co-occurrence was scored with hypergeometric tests, and a repertoire-size bias correction was applied to TCR pairs. False discovery rates were estimated in a later analysis by permuting HLA or CMV assignments 20 times. In a later analysis, co-occurring TCRs were grouped using DBSCAN, and TCRdist sequence similarity was added for clustering within HLA-allele-positive subsets. Repertoires with fewer than 30,000 or more than 120,000 public chains, plus five repertoires with anomalous nucleotide sharing, were excluded from co-occurrence clustering. Not all clones reach the TCRdb copy of this immuneACCESS table, which keeps in-frame sequences only. Checked studies attribute under half of the gap to unresolved V genes and leave the rest unexplained. V and J calls and clone size come straight from that table; D and trimming were deduced from the DNA. A total of roughly 100,000 clones appear in this sample, 65% to 75% of them only once. The ten largest clones capture less than 3.5% of the sample.

This clone was picked up a small number of times. This clone's antigen is unknown. Per-base qualities were not stored, and no clone one base away is much larger. CDR1 and CDR2, looked up from the germline V gene, are MNHNS and SASEGT. V sheds 7 bases and J sheds 5 bases, leaving 15 bases between their ends. From the cysteine through the phenylalanine, the CDR3 covers 14 amino acids. This entry keeps only the CDR3 DNA: 42 bases, framed from base 1. The cohort comprised some 680 healthy bone marrow donors. All cohort members were sampled while nominally healthy, although unrecorded immune exposures were likely present. The donor was CMV seronegative and was included in the group of a few hundred seronegative cohort members. A peripheral blood sample was collected from each donor, and TCR beta sequencing was performed on peripheral blood mononuclear cells. Genomic DNA was extracted from the blood cell samples with the Qiagen DNeasy Blood Extraction Kit.

The sequence joins TRBV6-1 to TRBJ1-5, with no D gene named confidently. Sequenced: PBMCs. The sequence derives from a female donor in good health and CMV-seronegative. The CDR3 protein is CASILDKNHQPQHF. The sequenced DNA is TGTGCCAGCATTCTTGACAAGAACCATCAGCCCCAGCATTTT.